Each of the 11 T cell receptor beta chains below was sequenced from the same sample in a study of blood T cell repertoires in COVID-19. The method was immunoSEQ multiplex PCR; TCRdb's version includes in-frame clones alone and lacks a portion of them. The data contain over 250,000 clones, 85% to 90% of them singletons. Sequenced sample: PBMCs or T cells enriched from blood (not recorded which). Receptors were obtained from a woman aged 55-70 years who had recovered from COVID-19.

DNA for the CDR3: TGTGCCAGCAGTTCCCTCAACAGCGGGACACCCGAAGTCGCAGATACGCAGTATTTT. Its protein product is CASSSLNSGTPEVADTQYF. The chain couples TRBV28 to TRBJ2-3; TRBD2 might be the D (7 bases). V was trimmed by 4 bases and J by 4 bases, leaving 27 bases between them. From germline, CDR1 is MDHEN and CDR2 SYDVKM. The CDR3 loop spans 19 amino acids. The entire variable domain, with the rest obtained from reference TRBV28 and TRBJ2-3, is as follows: DVKVTQSSRYLVKRTGEKVFLECVQDMDHENMFWYRQDPGLGLRLIYFSYDVKMKEKGDIPEGYSVSREKKERFSLILESASTNQTSMYLCASSSLNSGTPEVADTQYFGPGTRLTVL.

This clone occurred a few times. The chain joins TRBV10-3 to TRBJ1-1; 8 nucleotides line up with TRBD1. V lost 10 bases to trimming and J lost 8 bases; unmatched junction nucleotides: 12. The CDR3 has 13 residues. Germline CDR1 and CDR2: ENHRY and SYGVKD. For the CDR3, the DNA is TGTGCCACCGGGGATTACGGACAGGGCGAAGCTTTCTTT. It codes for CATGDYGQGEAFF.

The CDR3 DNA is TGTGCCTGGGGGGAGACAGGGGCTCAGCCCCAGCATTTT. Amino acid sequence: CAWGETGAQPQHF. The J gene is TRBJ1-5, the V gene TRBV30, with 8 bases fitting TRBD1. The germline CDR1 and CDR2 sequences are GTSNPN and SVGIG (reference sequence). This CDR3 contains 13 residues. V lost 5 bases, J lost 6 bases, and 6 bases stayed unmatched.

This clone turned up a few times. V and J are TRBV2 and TRBJ1-5; D perhaps matches TRBD1 (6 bases). The CDR3 contains 14 residues. Germline V lookup: CDR1 SNHLY, CDR2 FYNNEI. V was shortened by 3 bases and J by 7 bases, with 13 bases between the two germline ends. The CDR3 spells CASSEPGGAQPQHF. The CDR3 DNA reads as TGTGCCAGCAGTGAGCCCGGGGGGGCCCAGCCCCAGCATTTT.

This clone was recorded once. The rearrangement joins TRBV30 to TRBJ1-2, with TRBD1 as a possible D gene (5 bases). CDR1 and CDR2 (germline): GTSNPN, SVGIG (reference sequence). There are 16 residues in the CDR3. Trimming removed 0 bases at V and 4 bases at J, with 18 bases between. The CDR3 DNA follows: TGTGCCTGGAGTGTAAAATGGGAGGGGCCCGGCTATGGCTACACCTTC. This encodes CAWSVKWEGPGYGYTF.

The V gene is TRBV7-3, the J gene TRBJ2-3, with TRBD2 identical over 8 bases. The CDR3 has 13 amino acids. The germline gives CDR1 SGHTA, CDR2 FQGTGA. V lost 5 bases to trimming and J lost 7 bases; unmatched junction nucleotides: 5. CDR3 nucleotides: TGTGCCAGCAGCCCGGGACTAGAAAATACGCAGTATTTT. This sequence encodes CASSPGLENTQYF.

This clone appeared a single time. Written as DNA, the CDR3 is TGTGCCAGCAGCTTAACATTTTCCATTGAAGCTTTCTTT. Its translation is CASSLTFSIEAFF. V gene TRBV11-3 combines with J gene TRBJ1-1; unclear D gene. With 2 bases removed from V and 7 bases from J, the gap between germline ends came to 11 bases. Germline V CDR1 and CDR2: SGHNT, YENEEA. This CDR3 is built from 13 residues. Together with reference TRBV11-3 and TRBJ1-1, the CDR3 gives the full variable domain: EAGVVQSPRYKIIEKKQPVAFWCNPISGHNTLYWYLQNLGQGPELLIRYENEEAVDDSQLPKDRFSAERLKGVDSTLKIQPAELGDSAVYLCASSLTFSIEAFFGQGTRLTVV.

V and J are TRBV2 and TRBJ2-5; TRBD2 agrees at 7 bases. The V gene end was trimmed by 3 bases and the J gene end by 7 bases; junction bases not matched to a gene: 14. This CDR3 contains 16 residues. Germline CDR1 is SNHLY and CDR2 is FYNNEI. For the CDR3, the DNA is TGTGCCAGCAGTGAGTTAGGCGGGACTAATGCCGGGACCCAGTACTTC. This encodes CASSELGGTNAGTQYF.

The chain combines TRBV21-1 with TRBJ1-5. TRBV21-1 is given as a pseudogene. The CDR3 runs to 18 residues. For the CDR3, the DNA is TGTGCCAGCAGTAGAGGTTCGGGGAGATCATATAGCAATCAGCCCCAGCATTTT. Translation: CASSRGSGRSYSNQPQHF.

V is TRBV3-1 (or the pseudogene TRBV3-2) and J is TRBJ1-6; D might be TRBD1 (6 bases). Germline V gene sequence: CDR1 LGHDT, CDR2 YNNKEL (reference sequence). CDR3 length: 15 amino acids. Trimming took off 0 bases at V and 10 bases at J, with 13 bases between the two ends. The CDR3 protein is CASSQDSSQGSPLHF. The CDR3 DNA reads as TGTGCCAGCAGCCAAGATTCGTCACAGGGCTCACCCCTCCACTTT.

There are a few counts of this clone. The V and J genes are TRBV7-3 and TRBJ2-2, with a weak D call TRBD2 (5 bases). The CDR3 sequence is 16 residues long. CDR1 is SGHTA and CDR2 is FQGTGA in the germline V gene. Deletions cut 1 base from V and 2 bases from J, with 11 bases between. The CDR3 here is CASSLNPGINTGELFF. CDR3 nucleotides: TGTGCCAGCAGCTTAAATCCGGGGATTAACACCGGGGAGCTGTTTTTT.